These 8 T cell receptor beta chains originate from one sample sequenced in a study of cytomegalovirus exposure and HLA in healthy donors. 13 Jbeta primers and 60 Vbeta primers were used for the PCR. The table came from immunoSEQ multiplex PCR; TCRdb's copy has only in-frame clones and leaves some out. Of about 150,000 clones listed, approximately 80% are singletons. Sequencing input: PBMCs. Receptors originate from a middle-aged woman in good health and CMV-seropositive.

Worth noting for this clone: A junction boundary mismatches the germline segment, possibly from a read error. The chain uses TRBV6-6 and TRBJ1-2; 7 bases are shared with TRBD1. The CDR3 is 13 amino acids. Germline CDR1 and CDR2: MNHNY and SVGAGI (reference sequence). The chain's CDR3 is CASRGDSSSGYIF. The CDR3 coding sequence is TGTGCCAGCAGGGGGGACAGTTCGTCCGGCTACATCTTC.

The count of this clone is one. The chain uses TRBV30 and TRBJ2-7; D gene ambiguous. V was pared by 1 base and J by 3 bases, with 10 bases between. Germline lookup yields CDR1 GTSNPN and CDR2 SVGIG (reference sequence). This CDR3 is built from 13 residues. The CDR3 region is CAWSGAGFYEQYF. The CDR3 DNA follows: TGTGCCTGGAGTGGGGCAGGTTTCTACGAGCAGTACTTC.

The chain joins TRBV27 to TRBJ1-5; D uncertain. V was pared by 5 bases and J by 7 bases, with 15 bases between. This CDR3 is 14 amino acids long. From germline, CDR1 is MNHEY and CDR2 SMNVEV (reference sequence). CDR3 protein: CASSPSVGSQPQHF. The CDR3 bases are TGTGCCAGCAGTCCATCTGTTGGCTCCCAGCCCCAGCATTTT.

The rearrangement uses TRBV12-2 and TRBJ1-2. TRBV12-2 constitutes a pseudogene. The CDR3 runs 15 residues. The CDR3 region has the DNA TGTGCAAGTCGCTTAGTTGTGTGGGGGGACTATGGCTACACCTTC. Its protein product is CASRLVVWGDYGYTF.

The chain uses TRBV5-1 and TRBJ2-5, with TRBD1 as a possible D gene (6 bases). The CDR3 spans 16 residues. Germline V lookup: CDR1 SGHRS, CDR2 YFSETQ. The V end lost 4 bases, the J end lost 1 base, and 17 bases lay between the germline ends. CDR3 coding DNA: TGCGCCAGCAGCATAGGACAGACCATTTCCCAAGAGACCCAGTACTTC. Translating it yields CASSIGQTISQETQYF. Together with reference TRBV5-1 and TRBJ2-5, the CDR3 gives the full variable domain: KAGVTQTPRYLIKTRGQQVTLSCSPISGHRSVSWYQQTPGQGLQFLFEYFSETQRNKGNFPGRFSGRQFSNSRSEMNVSTLELGDSALYLCASSIGQTISQETQYFGPGTRLLVL.

This chain links TRBV30 with TRBJ1-2; no clear D. With 0 bases removed from V and 7 bases from J, the gap between germline ends came to 18 bases. Germline CDR1 and CDR2: GTSNPN and SVGIG (reference sequence). This CDR3 region has 15 residues. In DNA, the CDR3 is TGTGCCTGGAGTGTTCCGGGTATTGACCTAGGTGGCTACACCTTC. This sequence encodes CAWSVPGIDLGGYTF.

This sequence joins TRBV27 and TRBJ1-6, with TRBD1 matching over 7 bases. CDR3 length: 17 amino acids. V lost 6 bases, J lost 0 bases, and 8 bases stayed unmatched. Germline-derived CDR1 and CDR2 are MNHEY and SMNVEV (reference sequence). In DNA, the CDR3 is TGTGCCAGCAGCGACAGGGCTAGGGGCTCCTATAATTCACCCCTCCACTTT. Amino acid sequence: CASSDRARGSYNSPLHF.

This rearrangement joins TRBV7-7 to TRBJ2-5, with TRBD2 matching 7 bases. The CDR3 has 14 residues. CDR1 and CDR2 from the germline V gene are SSHAT and FNYEAQ (reference sequence). CDR3 nucleotides: TGTGCTAGCCGGTTCGGGGGGTACCAAGAGACCCAGTACTTC. It encodes CASRFGGYQETQYF.